The 26 T cell receptor beta chains below come from one sample, sequenced in a study of cytotoxic CD8 clonotypes in ibrutinib-treated CLL. Using immunoSEQ multiplex PCR, the repertoire was profiled, and TCRdb retains in-frame clones only, with some absent. The sample lists 70,000 to 80,000 clones; roughly 80% were seen once. Sample: PBMCs, taken after 24 months of ibrutinib treatment. These receptors came from a human donor with chronic lymphocytic leukemia.

A single count supports this clone. This chain uses TRBV29-1 with TRBJ1-4, with 11 bases matching TRBD1. J lost 8 bases, V lost 6 bases, and 11 bases had no gene match. Germline values: CDR1 SQVTM, CDR2 ANQGSEA. The CDR3 consists of 15 residues. This chain's CDR3 is CSVAFRDRGTEKLFF. The DNA for the CDR3 is TGCAGCGTCGCCTTCAGGGACAGGGGGACGGAAAAACTGTTTTTT.

V gene TRBV7-9 combines with J gene TRBJ2-1, with TRBD2 matching over 10 bases. The germline CDR1 and CDR2 sequences are SEHNR and FQNEAQ (reference sequence). CDR3 length: 15 amino acids. The trim removed 6 bases at V and 9 bases at J, leaving 11 bases unmatched. The CDR3 DNA reads as TGTGCCAGCAGTCCAAGCGGGAGGGCCGGTGGTGAGCAGTTCTTC. It encodes CASSPSGRAGGEQFF.

This clone is a singleton in its sample. The chain joins TRBV5-6 to TRBJ2-5; possibly TRBD2 for D (7 bases). CDR3 length equals 14 residues. The V gene's germline CDR1 is SGHDT and CDR2 YYEEEE. V was shortened by 4 bases and J by 4 bases, with 14 bases between the two germline ends. CDR3 residues: CASSAYREGETQYF. The DNA of the CDR3 is TGTGCCAGCAGCGCATACAGGGAGGGAGAGACCCAGTACTTC.

This chain uses TRBV7-2 with TRBJ2-5, with TRBD2 matching 8 bases. The CDR3 extends over 16 amino acids. V gave up 5 bases and J gave up 2 bases; unmatched junction bases: 10. Germline V CDR1 and CDR2: SGHTA, FQGNSA. CDR3 nucleotides: TGTGCCAGCAGCAACACACTAGCGGACATACAAGAGACCCAGTACTTC. This encodes CASSNTLADIQETQYF. The whole variable domain, filled in from reference TRBV7-2 and TRBJ2-5, reads GAGVSQSPSNKVTEKGKDVELRCDPISGHTALYWYRQSLGQGLEFLIYFQGNSAPDKSGLPSDRFSAERTGGSVSTLTIQRTQQEDSAVYLCASSNTLADIQETQYFGPGTRLLVL.

The CDR3 region is CASSESDGGYEQYF. DNA of the CDR3: TGTGCCAGCAGTGAAAGTGATGGCGGGTACGAGCAGTACTTC. The genes are TRBV2 and TRBJ2-7; possibly TRBD2 for D (5 bases). This CDR3 comprises 14 residues. V dropped 2 bases and J dropped 4 bases, with 12 bases sitting between them. Germline values: CDR1 SNHLY, CDR2 FYNNEI.

This rearrangement joins TRBV9 to TRBJ2-3, with TRBD2 identical over 7 bases. This CDR3 is built from 15 residues. CDR1 and CDR2 (germline): SGDLS, YYNGEE. The V and J ends lost 0 bases and 0 bases, in that order; junction bases with no gene match: 1. This chain's CDR3 is CASSVGGSSTDTQYF. In nucleotides, the CDR3 is TGTGCCAGCAGCGTAGGCGGGAGTAGCACAGATACGCAGTATTTT.

This chain links TRBV19 with TRBJ2-3, with TRBD2 matching over 8 bases. V shed 1 base, J shed 9 bases, and the junction held 6 bases outside the gene matches. CDR1 and CDR2 from the germline V gene are LNHDA and SQIVND (reference sequence). CDR3 length: 14 residues. The CDR3 protein is CASSIAGGPGTQYF. The CDR3 DNA sequence: TGTGCCAGTAGTATAGCGGGAGGGCCGGGCACGCAGTATTTT.

The chain is built from TRBV19 and TRBJ1-1; a possible D gene is TRBD1 (5 bases). Trimming stripped 1 base from V and 1 base from J, with 10 bases between. Per the germline V gene, CDR1 is LNHDA and CDR2 is SQIVND (reference sequence). The CDR3 is 15 residues long. In nucleotides, the CDR3 is TGTGCCAGTAGTATAGTCTGGGGGAAGAACACTGAAGCTTTCTTT. This gives the protein CASSIVWGKNTEAFF. The variable domain in full, with the rest retrieved from reference TRBV19 and TRBJ1-1, is DGGITQSPKYLFRKEGQNVTLSCEQNLNHDAMYWYRQDPGQGLRLIYYSQIVNDFQKGDIAEGYSVSREKKESFPLTVTSAQKNPTAFYLCASSIVWGKNTEAFFGQGTRLTVV.

The chain carries TRBV2 and TRBJ1-4, with a possible D match to TRBD1 (5 bases). The germline V gene has CDR1 SNHLY and CDR2 FYNNEI. CDR3 size: 17 residues. The V end was cut by 7 bases, the J end by 1 base, with 19 bases between. The CDR3 region has the DNA TGTGCCAGCACCGCCCCAGGGAGATTTGGAACTAATGAAAAACTGTTTTTT. Protein: CASTAPGRFGTNEKLFF.

The chain couples TRBV19 to TRBJ2-3; TRBD2 matches 8 bases. The CDR3 spans 14 residues. Germline assignment: CDR1 LNHDA and CDR2 SQIVND (reference sequence). The trim removed 6 bases at V and 1 base at J, leaving 3 bases unmatched. CDR3 amino acids: CASRATSGTDTQYF. The CDR3 DNA follows: TGTGCCAGTAGGGCGACTAGCGGCACAGATACGCAGTATTTT.

The V call is TRBV19, the J call TRBJ2-5; 10 nucleotides align to TRBD2. CDR1 LNHDA and CDR2 SQIVND come from the germline V gene (reference sequence). This CDR3 is 20 amino acids long. The trim removed 11 bases at V and 4 bases at J, leaving 28 bases unmatched. CDR3 loop: CAGNSGTGDSGRRASETQYF. The DNA for the CDR3 is TGTGCCGGGAATTCCGGGACGGGAGATAGCGGGAGGCGGGCTTCAGAGACCCAGTACTTC.

This sequence joins TRBV5-1 and TRBJ1-2; 7 bases are shared with TRBD1. V dropped 4 bases and J dropped 3; count of bases not matched to a gene: 3. CDR3 length equals 13 residues. In germline, CDR1 is SGHRS, CDR2 YFSETQ. CDR3 nucleotide sequence: TGCGCCAGCAGCCACGGGACAGACTATGGCTACACCTTC. Amino acid sequence: CASSHGTDYGYTF.

V gene TRBV19 combines with J gene TRBJ2-2, with TRBD1 as a possible D gene (6 bases). The V and J ends lost 6 bases and 1 base respectively, with 12 bases between them. CDR1 is LNHDA and CDR2 is SQIVND in the germline V gene (reference sequence). CDR3 size: 15 residues. In nucleotides, the CDR3 is TGTGCCAGTAGGAAACAGGGCTTGAACACCGGGGAGCTGTTTTTT. Translating it yields CASRKQGLNTGELFF.

This chain connects TRBV2 to TRBJ2-7, with 7 bases that match TRBD1. This CDR3 contains 14 residues. The trim removed 5 bases at V and 6 bases at J, leaving 10 bases unmatched. CDR1 and CDR2 (germline): SNHLY, FYNNEI. CDR3 coding DNA: TGTGCCAGCAGTTACCGACAGGGATCAACCGAGCAGTACTTC. Encoded protein: CASSYRQGSTEQYF.

As regards this clone: Additional DNA sequences in this sample encode the identical CDR3. The rearrangement uses TRBV5-1 and TRBJ2-5, with a tentative D call TRBD1 (6 bases). The germline gives CDR1 SGHRS, CDR2 YFSETQ. The CDR3 extends over 13 amino acids. Trimming removed 4 bases from V and 2 bases from J, with 9 bases in between. CDR3 amino acids: CASSRQAQETQYF. The CDR3 DNA is TGCGCCAGCAGCAGACAGGCTCAAGAGACCCAGTACTTC.

DNA for the CDR3: TGTGCCAGCAGTTTCCCCGAGCTAGCGGGAGGGTATGGCGGGGAGCTGTTTTTT. Translation gives CASSFPELAGGYGGELFF. The chain combines TRBV28 with TRBJ2-2; the match to TRBD2 covers 12 bases. This CDR3 is built from 18 residues. Germline V gene sequence: CDR1 MDHEN, CDR2 SYDVKM. With V trimmed by 3 bases and J by 7 bases, 12 bases remained unmatched.

This clone is a singleton in its sample. The V and J genes are TRBV5-1 and TRBJ1-5, with D perhaps TRBD1 (6 bases). V dropped 4 bases and J dropped 3 bases, with 14 bases sitting between them. The CDR3 loop spans 15 amino acids. The V gene's germline CDR1 is SGHRS and CDR2 YFSETQ. In DNA form, the CDR3 reads TGCGCCAGCAGCCCGATGGGGGACAACAATCAGCCCCAGCATTTT. Its translation is CASSPMGDNNQPQHF.

The rearrangement links TRBV29-1 to TRBJ1-5, with no clear D. The CDR3 consists of 13 residues. Germline V gene sequence: CDR1 SQVTM, CDR2 ANQGSEA. V lost 0 bases and J 3 bases, leaving 6 bases between the germline ends. CDR3 region: CSVEEGYNQPQHF. The CDR3 DNA is TGCAGCGTTGAAGAGGGGTACAATCAGCCCCAGCATTTT.

By share, this clone counts as medium-sized. This chain links TRBV20-1 with TRBJ2-5; the D is unclear. Trimming shortened V by 7 bases and J by 3 bases, and 6 bases separated the two germline ends. CDR3 length: 10 amino acids. The V gene's germline CDR1 is DFQATT and CDR2 SNEGSKA (reference sequence). CDR3: CSGEEETQYF. For the CDR3, the DNA is TGCAGTGGGGAAGAAGAGACCCAGTACTTC.

The V gene is TRBV30, the J gene TRBJ2-1; D unclear. This CDR3 comprises 13 residues. Per the germline V gene, CDR1 is GTSNPN and CDR2 is SVGIG (reference sequence). Trimming took 1 base from V and 8 from J, leaving 12 bases between them. CDR3 nucleotide sequence: TGTGCCTGGAGTGCAGCCCTGGGTTATGAGCAGTTCTTC. Amino acids: CAWSAALGYEQFF.

The chain joins TRBV18 to TRBJ2-2, with D perhaps TRBD1 (6 bases). Trimming cost V 1 base and J 6 bases, with 12 bases left between them. Germline values: CDR1 KGHSH, CDR2 LQKENI. The CDR3 extends over 15 amino acids. The CDR3 spells CASSPLSGAAGELFF. In DNA, the CDR3 is TGTGCCAGCTCACCACTATCAGGGGCTGCCGGGGAGCTGTTTTTT. The full variable domain, rest sourced from reference TRBV18 and TRBJ2-2, is NAGVMQNPRHLVRRRGQEARLRCSPMKGHSHVYWYRQLPEEGLKFMVYLQKENIIDESGMPKERFSAEFPKEGPSILRIQQVVRGDSAAYFCASSPLSGAAGELFFGEGSRLTVL.

The J gene is TRBJ2-1, the V gene TRBV11-2; D gene ambiguous. Per germline, CDR1 SGHAT and CDR2 FQNNGV. The CDR3 covers 15 residues. Trimming left V 2 bases short and J 0 bases short, with 8 bases between. Here the CDR3 reads CASSLLQRSYNEQFF. Here the CDR3 DNA reads TGTGCCAGCAGCTTATTACAACGCTCCTACAATGAGCAGTTCTTC.

This chain uses TRBV7-9 with TRBJ1-1; no clear D. The CDR3 spans 13 residues. V lost 5 bases and J 1 base, leaving 8 bases between the germline ends. CDR1 SEHNR and CDR2 FQNEAQ come from the germline V gene (reference sequence). DNA for the CDR3: TGTGCCAGCAGCACTACAGCGAACACTGAAGCTTTCTTT. Protein sequence: CASSTTANTEAFF.

This clone was detected a few times. CDR3 DNA: TGTGCCAGCAGCGTAGTGACTGGGGAGAACACTGAAGCTTTCTTT. It yields the protein CASSVVTGENTEAFF. V gene TRBV9 combines with J gene TRBJ1-1, with D unresolved. CDR3 length: 15 amino acids. V was pared by 0 bases and J by 1 base, with 10 bases between. Germline CDR1 reads SGDLS; CDR2 reads YYNGEE.

This chain links TRBV5-1 with TRBJ1-1, with D unresolved. This CDR3 comprises 13 residues. Germline V gene data show CDR1 as SGHRS and CDR2 as YFSETQ. V was trimmed by 5 bases and J by 0 bases, leaving 8 bases between them. CDR3 sequence reads: CASRTSMNTEAFF. The CDR3 DNA reads as TGCGCCAGCAGGACGAGCATGAACACTGAAGCTTTCTTT.

The V gene is TRBV14, the J gene TRBJ1-2, with 9 bases that match TRBD1. Trimming at V came to 4 bases and at J to 1 base, leaving 4 bases not matched to a gene. The V gene's germline CDR1 is SGHDN and CDR2 FVKESK. The CDR3 runs 15 residues. As DNA, the CDR3 is TGTGCCAGCAGCCGACAGGGGGAGGTTAACTATGGCTACACCTTC. Translated, it gives CASSRQGEVNYGYTF.